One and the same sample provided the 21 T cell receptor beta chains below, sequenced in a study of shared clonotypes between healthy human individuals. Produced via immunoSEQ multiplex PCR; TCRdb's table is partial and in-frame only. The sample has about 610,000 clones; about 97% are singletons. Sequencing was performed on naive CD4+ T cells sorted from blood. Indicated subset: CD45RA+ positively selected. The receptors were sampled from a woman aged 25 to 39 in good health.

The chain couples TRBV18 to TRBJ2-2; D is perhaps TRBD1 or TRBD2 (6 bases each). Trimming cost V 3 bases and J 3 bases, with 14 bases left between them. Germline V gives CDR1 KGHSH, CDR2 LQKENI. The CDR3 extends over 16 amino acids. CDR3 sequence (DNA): TGTGCCAGCTCACCCTACAGGGAGGCGGACACCGGGGAGCTGTTTTTT. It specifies CASSPYREADTGELFF.

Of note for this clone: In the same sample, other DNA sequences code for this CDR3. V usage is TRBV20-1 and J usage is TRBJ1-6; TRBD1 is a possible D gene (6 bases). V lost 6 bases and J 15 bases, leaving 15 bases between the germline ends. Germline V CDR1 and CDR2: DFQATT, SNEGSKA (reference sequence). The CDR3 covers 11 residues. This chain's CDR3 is CSATDSRILHF. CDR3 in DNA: TGCAGTGCCACGGACAGCAGAATCCTCCACTTT.

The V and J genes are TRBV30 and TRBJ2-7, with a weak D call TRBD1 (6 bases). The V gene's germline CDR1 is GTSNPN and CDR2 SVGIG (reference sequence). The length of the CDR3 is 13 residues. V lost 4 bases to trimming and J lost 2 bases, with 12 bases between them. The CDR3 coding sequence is TGTGCCTGGAAAGACAGGCCCACCTACGAGCAGTACTTC. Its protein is CAWKDRPTYEQYF.

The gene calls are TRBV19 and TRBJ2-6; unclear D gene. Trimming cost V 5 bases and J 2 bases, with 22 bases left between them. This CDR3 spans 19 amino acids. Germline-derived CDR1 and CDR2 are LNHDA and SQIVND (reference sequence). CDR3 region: CASSPTTRWVPPGANVLTF. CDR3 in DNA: TGTGCCAGTAGTCCAACCACCCGGTGGGTCCCACCTGGGGCCAACGTCCTGACTTTC.

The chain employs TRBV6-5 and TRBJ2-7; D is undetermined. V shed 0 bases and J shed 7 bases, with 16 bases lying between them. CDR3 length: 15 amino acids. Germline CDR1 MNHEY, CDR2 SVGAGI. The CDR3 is CASSYSGSRAREQYF. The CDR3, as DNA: TGTGCCAGCAGTTACTCAGGGTCCAGAGCTAGGGAGCAGTACTTC.

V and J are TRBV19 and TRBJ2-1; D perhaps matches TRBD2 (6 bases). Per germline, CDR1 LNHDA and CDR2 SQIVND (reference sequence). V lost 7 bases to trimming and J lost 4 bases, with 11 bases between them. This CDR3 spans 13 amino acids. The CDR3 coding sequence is TGTGCCAGTAAATCGCGGGATTACAATGAGCAGTTCTTC. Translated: CASKSRDYNEQFF.

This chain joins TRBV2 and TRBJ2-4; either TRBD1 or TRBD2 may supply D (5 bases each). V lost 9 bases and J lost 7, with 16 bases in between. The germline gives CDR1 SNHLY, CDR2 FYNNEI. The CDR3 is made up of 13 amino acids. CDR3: CASWDGKRNIQYF. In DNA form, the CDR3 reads TGTGCCAGTTGGGACGGGAAAAGGAACATTCAGTACTTC.

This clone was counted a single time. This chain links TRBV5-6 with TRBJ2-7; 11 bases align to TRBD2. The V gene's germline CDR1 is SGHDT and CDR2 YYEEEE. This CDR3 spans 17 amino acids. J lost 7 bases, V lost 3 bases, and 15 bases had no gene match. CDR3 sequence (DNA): TGTGCCAGCAGCTCCCCCCTAGCGGGAGGAGGGGGCGGAGAGCAGTACTTC. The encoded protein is CASSSPLAGGGGGEQYF.

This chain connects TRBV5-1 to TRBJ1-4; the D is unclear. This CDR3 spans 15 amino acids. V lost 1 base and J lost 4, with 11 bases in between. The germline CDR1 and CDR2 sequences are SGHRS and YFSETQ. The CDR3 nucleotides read TGCGCCAGCAGCTTGAGTGGGGTTAGTAATGAAAAACTGTTTTTT. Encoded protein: CASSLSGVSNEKLFF. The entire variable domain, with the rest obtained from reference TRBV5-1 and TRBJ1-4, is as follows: KAGVTQTPRYLIKTRGQQVTLSCSPISGHRSVSWYQQTPGQGLQFLFEYFSETQRNKGNFPGRFSGRQFSNSRSEMNVSTLELGDSALYLCASSLSGVSNEKLFFGSGTQLSVL.

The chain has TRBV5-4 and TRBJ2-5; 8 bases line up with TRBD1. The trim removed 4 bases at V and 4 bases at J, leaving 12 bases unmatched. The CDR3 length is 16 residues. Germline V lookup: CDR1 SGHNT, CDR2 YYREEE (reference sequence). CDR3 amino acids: CASSHRQGPGGETQYF. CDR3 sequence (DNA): TGTGCCAGCAGCCACCGACAGGGGCCTGGCGGAGAGACCCAGTACTTC.

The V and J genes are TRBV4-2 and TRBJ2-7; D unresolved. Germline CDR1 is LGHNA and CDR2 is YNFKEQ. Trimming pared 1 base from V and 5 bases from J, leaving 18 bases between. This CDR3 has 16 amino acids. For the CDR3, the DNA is TGTGCCAGCAGCCAAGTGGTAGGAGACGCCCTCCACGAGCAGTACTTC. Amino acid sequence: CASSQVVGDALHEQYF.

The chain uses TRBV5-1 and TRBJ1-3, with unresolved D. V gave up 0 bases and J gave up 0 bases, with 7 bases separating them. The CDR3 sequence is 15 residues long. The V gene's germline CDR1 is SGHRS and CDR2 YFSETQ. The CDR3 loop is CASSLEPYSGNTIYF. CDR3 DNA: TGCGCCAGCAGCTTGGAGCCCTACTCTGGAAACACCATATATTTT.

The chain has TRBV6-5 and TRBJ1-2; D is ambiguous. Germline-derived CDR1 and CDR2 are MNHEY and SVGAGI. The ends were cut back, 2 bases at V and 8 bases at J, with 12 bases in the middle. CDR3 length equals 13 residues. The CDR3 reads CASSYTSLGGYTF. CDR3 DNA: TGTGCCAGCAGTTACACCTCTCTGGGGGGCTACACCTTC.

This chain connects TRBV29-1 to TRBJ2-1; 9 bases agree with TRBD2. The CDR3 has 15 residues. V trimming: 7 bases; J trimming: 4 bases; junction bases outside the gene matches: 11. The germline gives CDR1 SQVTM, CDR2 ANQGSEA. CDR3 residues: CSAREGTSRYNEQFF. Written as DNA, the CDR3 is TGCAGCGCGCGAGAGGGGACTAGCAGATACAATGAGCAGTTCTTC.

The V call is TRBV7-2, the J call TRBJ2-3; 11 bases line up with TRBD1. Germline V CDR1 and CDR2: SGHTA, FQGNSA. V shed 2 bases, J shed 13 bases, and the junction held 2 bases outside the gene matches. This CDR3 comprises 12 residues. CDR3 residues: CASSLRDRGKYF. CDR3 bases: TGTGCCAGCAGCTTAAGGGACAGGGGGAAGTATTTT.

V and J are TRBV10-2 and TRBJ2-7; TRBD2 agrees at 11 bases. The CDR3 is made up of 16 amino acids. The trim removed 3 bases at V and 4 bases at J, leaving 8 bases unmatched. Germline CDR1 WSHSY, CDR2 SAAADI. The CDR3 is CASSDAGTSGSYEQYF. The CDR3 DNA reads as TGCGCCAGCAGTGACGCGGGAACTAGCGGGAGTTACGAGCAGTACTTC.

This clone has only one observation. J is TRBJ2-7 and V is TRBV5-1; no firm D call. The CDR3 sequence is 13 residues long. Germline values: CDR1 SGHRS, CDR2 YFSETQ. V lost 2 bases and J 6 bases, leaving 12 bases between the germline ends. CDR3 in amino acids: CASSFAVSGEQYF. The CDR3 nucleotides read TGCGCCAGCAGCTTCGCAGTGTCGGGCGAGCAGTACTTC. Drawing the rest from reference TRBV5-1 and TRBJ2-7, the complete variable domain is KAGVTQTPRYLIKTRGQQVTLSCSPISGHRSVSWYQQTPGQGLQFLFEYFSETQRNKGNFPGRFSGRQFSNSRSEMNVSTLELGDSALYLCASSFAVSGEQYFGPGTRLTVT.

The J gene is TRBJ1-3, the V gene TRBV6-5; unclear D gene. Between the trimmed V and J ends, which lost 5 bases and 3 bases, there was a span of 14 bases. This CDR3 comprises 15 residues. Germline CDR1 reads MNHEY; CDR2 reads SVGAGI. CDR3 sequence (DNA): TGTGCCAGCAGTCCGTACCCCGGGGTTGGAAACACCATATATTTT. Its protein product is CASSPYPGVGNTIYF.

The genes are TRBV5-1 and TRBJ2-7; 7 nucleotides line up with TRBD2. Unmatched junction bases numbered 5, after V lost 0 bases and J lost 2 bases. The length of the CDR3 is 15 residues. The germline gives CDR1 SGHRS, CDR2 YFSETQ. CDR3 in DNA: TGCGCCAGCAGCTTGGGTCGAGCGGGGACCTACGAGCAGTACTTC. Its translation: CASSLGRAGTYEQYF.

The CDR3 loop reads CSAASGSTDTQYF. The CDR3 nucleotides are TGCAGCGCAGCAAGCGGGAGCACAGATACGCAGTATTTT. The V call is TRBV29-1, the J call TRBJ2-3; TRBD2 is a possible D gene (6 bases). Trimming removed 7 bases at V and 0 bases at J, with 11 bases between. Germline V gene sequence: CDR1 SQVTM, CDR2 ANQGSEA. This CDR3 is built from 13 residues.

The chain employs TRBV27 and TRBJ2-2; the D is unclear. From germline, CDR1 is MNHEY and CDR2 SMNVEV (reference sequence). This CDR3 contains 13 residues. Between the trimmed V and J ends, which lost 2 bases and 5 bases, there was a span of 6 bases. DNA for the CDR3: TGTGCCAGCAGTTTAGAGCGAACCGGGGAGCTGTTTTTT. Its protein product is CASSLERTGELFF.